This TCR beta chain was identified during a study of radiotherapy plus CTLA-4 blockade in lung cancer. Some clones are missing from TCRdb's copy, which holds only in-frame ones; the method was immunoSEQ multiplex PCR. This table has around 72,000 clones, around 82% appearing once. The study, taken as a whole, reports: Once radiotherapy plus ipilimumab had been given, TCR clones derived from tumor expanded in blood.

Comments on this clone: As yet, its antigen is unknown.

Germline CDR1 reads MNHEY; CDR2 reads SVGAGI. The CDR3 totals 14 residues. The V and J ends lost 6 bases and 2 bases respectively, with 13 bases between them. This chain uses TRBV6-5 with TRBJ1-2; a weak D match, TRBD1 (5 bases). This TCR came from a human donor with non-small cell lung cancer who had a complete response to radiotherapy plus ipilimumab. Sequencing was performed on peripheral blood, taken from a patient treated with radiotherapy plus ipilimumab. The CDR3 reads CASRPGGLNYGYTF. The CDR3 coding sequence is TGTGCCAGCAGACCCGGGGGTCTCAACTATGGCTACACCTTC.